The next 4 T cell receptor beta chains were all read from a single sample in a study of T cell responses to AZD1222 COVID-19 vaccine. Here immunoSEQ multiplex PCR was the method, and the copy in TCRdb shows in-frame clones only, minus some. The sample carries roughly 120,000 clones, roughly nine tenths recorded once. The specimen was peripheral blood, collected on day 0 of AZD1222 vaccination. The source of these receptors is an adult in good health.

The chain joins TRBV27 to TRBJ2-5, with D perhaps matching TRBD2 (5 bases). The CDR3 length is 14 residues. The V gene lost 5 bases and the J gene lost 5 bases, with 15 bases spanning the gap. Germline V gene data show CDR1 as MNHEY and CDR2 as SMNVEV (reference sequence). The CDR3 region is CASSLRARRETQYF. The CDR3 DNA follows: TGTGCCAGCAGTCTGAGGGCCCGGCGGGAGACCCAGTACTTC.

This clone was seen a few times. The chain couples TRBV7-9 to TRBJ2-5, with 9 bases aligning to TRBD1. CDR1 and CDR2 (germline): SEHNR, FQNEAQ (reference sequence). Germline trimming cut 5 bases from V and 4 bases from J; bases unmatched to any gene: 5. The CDR3 consists of 14 residues. In DNA form, the CDR3 reads TGTGCCAGCAGCCGCCGGACAGGGGCAGAGACCCAGTACTTC. This sequence encodes CASSRRTGAETQYF.

The chain is built from TRBV6-1 and TRBJ1-4; no clear D gene. The CDR3 has 15 residues. V was clipped by 2 bases and J by 3 bases, with 10 bases between them. Germline assignment: CDR1 MNHNS and CDR2 SASEGT. The CDR3 region is CASSEFYGANEKLFF. The CDR3 DNA is TGTGCCAGCAGTGAATTTTACGGAGCTAATGAAAAACTGTTTTTT.

The chain has TRBV5-1 and TRBJ1-1, with D uncertain. The V gene's germline CDR1 is SGHRS and CDR2 YFSETQ. The CDR3 is 11 residues long. V was trimmed by 4 bases and J by 1 base, leaving 2 bases between them. DNA for the CDR3: TGCGCCAGCAGCCAGAACACTGAAGCTTTCTTT. It yields the protein CASSQNTEAFF.